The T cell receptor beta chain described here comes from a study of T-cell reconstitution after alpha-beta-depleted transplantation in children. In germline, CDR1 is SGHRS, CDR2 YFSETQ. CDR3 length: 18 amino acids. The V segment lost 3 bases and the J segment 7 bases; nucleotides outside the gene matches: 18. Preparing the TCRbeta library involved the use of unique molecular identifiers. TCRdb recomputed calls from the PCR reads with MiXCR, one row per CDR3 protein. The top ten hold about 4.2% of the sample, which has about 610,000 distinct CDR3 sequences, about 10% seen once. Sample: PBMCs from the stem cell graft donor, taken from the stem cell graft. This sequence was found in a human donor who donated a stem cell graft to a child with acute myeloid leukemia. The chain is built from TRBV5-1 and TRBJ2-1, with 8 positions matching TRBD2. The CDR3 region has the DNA TGCGCCAGCAGCTCACAATGGGCTAGCGGGCCCTTTGCGAATGAGCAGTTCTTC. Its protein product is CASSSQWASGPFANEQFF.